Presented here are 21 T cell receptor beta chains from one specimen sequenced in a study of shared clonotypes between healthy human individuals. Libraries were prepared by immunoSEQ multiplex PCR; TCRdb keeps only in-frame clonotypes and omits some of them. In the table there are about 2.4 million clones, 93% of which are singletons. The sequencing input was naive CD4+ T cells from PBMCs. As for subset: CD45RA+ positively selected. Receptors originate from a man aged 18 to 29 in good health. Some clones in this sample may be carry-over from other donors' samples.

The rearrangement uses TRBV11-1 and TRBJ2-7; no clear D gene. From germline, CDR1 is SGHAT and CDR2 FQDESV (reference sequence). V lost 3 bases and J lost 4, with 7 bases in between. The CDR3 runs 12 residues. Here the CDR3 reads CASSFGEYEQYF. The CDR3 bases are TGTGCCAGCAGCTTTGGGGAATACGAGCAGTACTTC. The whole variable domain, remainder taken from reference TRBV11-1 and TRBJ2-7, is EAEVAQSPRYKITEKSQAVAFWCDPISGHATLYWYRQILGQGPELLVQFQDESVVDDSQLPKDRFSAERLKGVDSTLKIQPAELGDSAMYLCASSFGEYEQYFGPGTRLTVT.

This clone was picked up one time. The rearrangement joins TRBV18 to TRBJ2-7; 14 bases map to TRBD2. CDR3 length: 14 amino acids. CDR1 and CDR2 (germline): KGHSH, LQKENI. V trimming: 4 bases; J trimming: 6 bases; junction bases outside the gene matches: 2. In DNA, the CDR3 is TGTGCCAGCTCACTTGGACTAGCGGGAGGCGAGCAGTACTTC. Its translation: CASSLGLAGGEQYF.

The chain combines TRBV28 with TRBJ1-5, with 7 bases lining up with TRBD1. Germline V gene sequence: CDR1 MDHEN, CDR2 SYDVKM. V lost 5 bases to trimming and J lost 5 bases; unmatched junction nucleotides: 12. CDR3 size: 16 residues. CDR3 in amino acids: CASSALGEGAYQPQHF. CDR3 DNA: TGTGCCAGCAGTGCCCTCGGGGAGGGGGCTTATCAGCCCCAGCATTTT.

The CDR3 loop reads CASRGTVRIHGYTF. Here the CDR3 DNA reads TGTGCCAGCAGGGGGACAGTTCGAATCCATGGCTACACCTTC. The J gene is TRBJ1-2, the V gene TRBV6-1; 7 bases line up with TRBD1. The CDR3 runs to 14 residues. From germline, CDR1 is MNHNS and CDR2 SASEGT. V was pared by 6 bases and J by 6 bases, with 10 bases of the junction left unmatched.

The chain is built from TRBV25-1 and TRBJ2-7, with 8 bases that match TRBD1. The CDR3 extends over 16 amino acids. The germline CDR1 and CDR2 sequences are MGHDK and SYGVNS. The trim removed 3 bases at V and 1 base at J, leaving 8 bases unmatched. The CDR3 nucleotides are TGTGCCAGCAGTGACGGAGGCTGGGACAGGTCCTACGAGCAGTACTTC. Its translation: CASSDGGWDRSYEQYF.

The rearrangement links TRBV7-2 to TRBJ1-5; D gene unclear. Germline values: CDR1 SGHTA, CDR2 FQGNSA. Trimming cost V 3 bases and J 6 bases, with 9 bases left between them. The CDR3 spans 13 residues. The CDR3 DNA sequence: TGTGCCAGCAGCTTTTCGGAAGGTCAGCCCCAGCATTTT. Translating gives CASSFSEGQPQHF.

This chain joins TRBV30 and TRBJ2-7; D remains ambiguous. The ends were cut back, 3 bases at V and 3 bases at J, with 18 bases in the middle. This CDR3 spans 15 amino acids. In germline, CDR1 is GTSNPN, CDR2 SVGIG (reference sequence). This chain's CDR3 is CAWRLKTVLNYEQYF. The CDR3 bases are TGTGCCTGGAGGTTAAAAACAGTGCTAAACTACGAGCAGTACTTC.

This chain links TRBV11-3 with TRBJ2-5; 10 positions agree with TRBD2. The CDR3 spans 16 residues. Germline values: CDR1 SGHNT, CDR2 YENEEA. The trim removed 1 base at V and 4 bases at J, leaving 6 bases unmatched. This CDR3 reads CASSLGASGSIETQYF. For the CDR3, the DNA is TGTGCCAGCAGCTTAGGGGCTAGCGGGAGCATAGAGACCCAGTACTTC.

Worth noting for this clone: At the DNA level, this CDR3 is encoded by other sequences in the same sample as well. The rearrangement links TRBV28 to TRBJ2-7; 11 bases fit TRBD1. V lost 4 bases and J lost 7; bases outside the gene matches: 6. CDR1 is MDHEN, CDR2 SYDVKM, per germline. The CDR3 sequence is 14 residues long. The CDR3 region is CASSSRDRGYEQYF. The CDR3 DNA sequence: TGTGCCAGCAGTTCCCGGGACAGGGGGTATGAGCAGTACTTC.

The chain has TRBV18 and TRBJ2-2, with D perhaps TRBD2 (6 bases). Germline-derived CDR1 and CDR2 are KGHSH and LQKENI. The CDR3 is 16 residues long. V shed 2 bases and J shed 3 bases, with 13 bases lying between them. CDR3 DNA: TGTGCCAGCTCACCATGGGCTAGCGAGTACACCGGGGAGCTGTTTTTT. It codes for CASSPWASEYTGELFF.

This CDR3 is CSVELASGTSYEQYF. CDR3 DNA: TGCAGCGTTGAATTGGCCTCAGGGACCTCCTACGAGCAGTACTTC. V gene TRBV29-1 combines with J gene TRBJ2-7; D may match TRBD1 or TRBD2 (5 bases each). V lost 2 bases to trimming and J lost 0 bases, with 14 bases between them. Germline CDR1 and CDR2: SQVTM and ANQGSEA. There are 15 residues in the CDR3.

CDR3 sequence: CASSRRPQETQYF. The CDR3 coding sequence is TGTGCCAGCAGCAGAAGACCCCAAGAGACCCAGTACTTC. The genes are TRBV7-2 and TRBJ2-5, with D unclear. The CDR3 length is 13 residues. V lost 5 bases and J lost 1, with 8 bases in between. Germline values: CDR1 SGHTA, CDR2 FQGNSA.

This chain links TRBV5-1 with TRBJ2-5; TRBD2 might be the D (6 bases). V gave up 1 base and J gave up 1 base, with 11 bases separating them. Looked up from germline, CDR1 is SGHRS and CDR2 is YFSETQ. This CDR3 comprises 15 residues. The CDR3 DNA follows: TGCGCCAGCAGCTTGCTTCGGACTACCCAAGAGACCCAGTACTTC. It yields the protein CASSLLRTTQETQYF. Combining the CDR3 with reference TRBV5-1 and TRBJ2-5 gives the whole variable domain KAGVTQTPRYLIKTRGQQVTLSCSPISGHRSVSWYQQTPGQGLQFLFEYFSETQRNKGNFPGRFSGRQFSNSRSEMNVSTLELGDSALYLCASSLLRTTQETQYFGPGTRLLVL.

The J gene is TRBJ2-4, the V gene TRBV12-5; either TRBD1 or TRBD2 may fit D (5 bases each). Germline loops: CDR1 LGHNT, CDR2 FRNRAP. The CDR3 is made up of 16 amino acids. V was pared by 6 bases and J by 3 bases, with 18 bases between. The CDR3 DNA is TGTGCTAGTGGGACGGACGAGGGGCAAGGCAAAAACATTCAGTACTTC. Protein sequence: CASGTDEGQGKNIQYF.

This chain links TRBV29-1 with TRBJ2-2; D unclear. The CDR3 has 14 residues. V was clipped by 7 bases and J by 3 bases, with 15 bases between them. Germline V CDR1 and CDR2: SQVTM, ANQGSEA. This CDR3 reads CSASARLDTGELFF. In nucleotides, the CDR3 is TGCAGCGCCTCAGCTAGGTTGGACACCGGGGAGCTGTTTTTT.

The rearrangement joins TRBV9 to TRBJ2-3, with 7 bases identical to TRBD1. Germline V gene sequence: CDR1 SGDLS, CDR2 YYNGEE. After removal of 3 bases from V and 4 bases from J, the junction contained 11 bases not matched to a gene. CDR3 length: 16 amino acids. The CDR3 loop is CASSADRAIRADTQYF. The DNA for the CDR3 is TGTGCCAGCAGCGCCGACAGGGCGATTAGGGCAGATACGCAGTATTTT.

The V gene is TRBV7-9, the J gene TRBJ1-1; TRBD1 is a possible D gene (5 bases). The V and J ends lost 2 bases and 1 base respectively, with 11 bases between them. CDR3 length: 15 residues. Germline lookup yields CDR1 SEHNR and CDR2 FQNEAQ (reference sequence). The CDR3 coding sequence is TGTGCCAGCAGCTTATTGGCAGGGTGGAACACTGAAGCTTTCTTT. It codes for CASSLLAGWNTEAFF.

Turning to this clone: One end of the junction fails to match germline, which may point to a read error. The CDR3: CATSNGLAGFYEQYF. The CDR3 region has the DNA TGTGCCACCAGCAACGGCCTAGCGGGCTTCTACGAGCAGTACTTC. The rearrangement links TRBV14 to TRBJ2-7, with TRBD2 matching 8 bases. The CDR3 runs 15 residues. CDR1 SGHDN and CDR2 FVKESK come from the germline V gene.

The chain links TRBV27 to TRBJ2-3; 15 positions match TRBD2. This CDR3 is 18 amino acids long. The germline gives CDR1 MNHEY, CDR2 SMNVEV (reference sequence). Germline trimming cut 6 bases from V and 4 bases from J; bases unmatched to any gene: 11. The chain's CDR3 is CASRTGLAGGPLADTQYF. CDR3 DNA sequence: TGTGCCAGCAGAACCGGACTAGCGGGAGGGCCTTTAGCAGATACGCAGTATTTT.

The V and J genes are TRBV5-5 and TRBJ1-4; 7 bases are a match to TRBD1. This CDR3 contains 15 residues. With V trimmed by 3 bases and J by 10 bases, 12 bases remained unmatched. Germline V lookup: CDR1 SGHKS, CDR2 YYEKEE (reference sequence). The CDR3 DNA reads as TGTGCCAGCAGCTCCGTAGGGGGCGAAAAGGCAAAACTGTTTTTT. Residues: CASSSVGGEKAKLFF.

A single count supports this clone. The chain uses TRBV28 and TRBJ2-5; TRBD2 agrees at 14 bases. Germline-derived CDR1 and CDR2 are MDHEN and SYDVKM. The CDR3 is made up of 16 amino acids. The V gene end was trimmed by 6 bases and the J gene end by 4 bases; junction bases not matched to a gene: 7. Here the CDR3 reads CASRVGTSGSPETQYF. The DNA for the CDR3 is TGTGCCAGCAGAGTCGGGACTAGCGGGAGCCCAGAGACCCAGTACTTC.